The 26 T cell receptor beta chains below all came from one sample that was sequenced in a study of OX40 agonist ivuxolimab in advanced cancers. Libraries were made using the immunoSEQ multiplex PCR assay. Held by TCRdb, this immuneACCESS table contains in-frame sequences only and omits some clones. Under half of the omission traces to an unresolved V gene where checked; the cause of the rest is unknown. For this sample there are more than 35,000 clones; roughly nine tenths appear just once. The ten largest clones add up to roughly 2.4% of the sample. The input for sequencing was CD4+ or CD8+ T cells sorted from blood, taken in a trial of the OX40 agonist ivuxolimab. The receptors originated from an adult with an advanced solid tumor such as melanoma, head and neck, liver or kidney cancer.

V and J are TRBV19 and TRBJ1-6; TRBD1 matches at 9 bases. The trim removed 3 bases at V and 10 bases at J, leaving 4 bases unmatched. CDR3 length: 14 residues. CDR1 and CDR2 (germline): LNHDA, SQIVND (reference sequence). In nucleotides, the CDR3 is TGTGCCAGTAGTATGAACAGGGGGCACTCACCCCTCCACTTT. Translated: CASSMNRGHSPLHF.

This chain uses TRBV10-3 with TRBJ2-1, with D perhaps being TRBD1 or TRBD2 (5 bases each). The V gene's germline CDR1 is ENHRY and CDR2 SYGVKD. CDR3 length: 13 residues. V was pared by 5 bases and J by 8 bases, with 13 bases between. CDR3 protein: CAISYLLGDEQFF. The CDR3 nucleotides are TGTGCCATCAGTTATCTGCTGGGGGATGAGCAGTTCTTC.

V gene TRBV7-3 combines with J gene TRBJ1-5; TRBD1 aligns across 7 bases. Unmatched junction bases numbered 11, after V lost 5 bases and J lost 1 base. The V gene's germline CDR1 is SGHTA and CDR2 FQGTGA. The CDR3 spans 17 residues. DNA of the CDR3: TGTGCCAGCAGCCGCCCCGTAACGGACAGGAGCAATCAGCCCCAGCATTTT. This encodes CASSRPVTDRSNQPQHF.

V and J are TRBV21-1 and TRBJ2-7; the table calls TRBD1, which could not be checked here. TRBV21-1 is classified as a pseudogene. The CDR3 is made up of 17 amino acids. In DNA, the CDR3 is TGTGCCAGCAGCATCTGGGGGACAGGGCCGATTTGTGACGAGCAGTACTTC. Residues: CASSIWGTGPICDEQYF.

This chain joins TRBV11-1 and TRBJ2-1, with 12 positions matching TRBD1. V lost 5 bases to trimming and J lost 9 bases; unmatched junction nucleotides: 5. In germline, CDR1 is SGHAT, CDR2 FQDESV (reference sequence). CDR3 length: 14 residues. Here the CDR3 reads CASSEGQGAREQFF. CDR3 in DNA: TGTGCCAGCAGCGAGGGACAGGGGGCTCGTGAGCAGTTCTTC.

The chain carries TRBV7-2 and TRBJ2-5; 9 bases are shared with TRBD2. Germline V gives CDR1 SGHTA, CDR2 FQGNSA. The CDR3 has 17 amino acids. J lost 4 bases, V lost 1 base, and 10 bases had no gene match. The CDR3 DNA reads TGTGCCAGCAGCTTAGTAGCGGGGGAGAAAGGGGGAGAGACCCAGTACTTC. Translated, it gives CASSLVAGEKGGETQYF. The full variable domain, in which reference TRBV7-2 and TRBJ2-5 provide the parts outside the CDR3, is GAGVSQSPSNKVTEKGKDVELRCDPISGHTALYWYRQSLGQGLEFLIYFQGNSAPDKSGLPSDRFSAERTGGSVSTLTIQRTQQEDSAVYLCASSLVAGEKGGETQYFGPGTRLLVL.

This chain connects TRBV5-5 to TRBJ1-1; possibly TRBD1 for D (5 bases). From germline, CDR1 is SGHKS and CDR2 YYEKEE (reference sequence). The germline V and J ends were trimmed by 1 base and 0 bases, with 10 bases remaining between them. The length of the CDR3 is 15 residues. The CDR3 coding sequence is TGTGCCAGCAGCTTGTCGGGGGTTATGAACACTGAAGCTTTCTTT. Its protein is CASSLSGVMNTEAFF.

The chain recombines TRBV5-1 with TRBJ1-4; D gene uncertain. V shed 0 bases and J shed 8 bases, with 17 bases lying between them. This CDR3 comprises 16 residues. In germline, CDR1 is SGHRS, CDR2 YFSETQ. This CDR3 is CASSLGVTEGSEKLFF. CDR3 nucleotides: TGCGCCAGCAGCTTGGGGGTAACAGAGGGTAGCGAAAAACTGTTTTTT.

This chain links TRBV7-2 with TRBJ1-1; D is undetermined. The germline V gene encodes CDR1 SGHTA and CDR2 FQGNSA. V lost 5 bases, J lost 4 bases, and 14 bases lay in between. The CDR3 covers 14 residues. CDR3 amino acids: CASSPTRGSTEAFF. Here the CDR3 DNA reads TGTGCCAGCAGCCCGACGAGAGGGAGCACTGAAGCTTTCTTT.

The V call is TRBV5-1, the J call TRBJ2-1; TRBD2 might be the D (5 bases). The germline V gene has CDR1 SGHRS and CDR2 YFSETQ. Trimming shortened V by 2 bases and J by 8 bases, and 17 bases separated the two germline ends. The length of the CDR3 is 15 residues. The CDR3, as DNA: TGCGCCAGCAGCTTCTCCGGGGTAGTTTCTGATGAGCAGTTCTTC. The encoded protein is CASSFSGVVSDEQFF.

This clone showed up just a few times. CDR3 DNA sequence: TGTGCCAGCAGCCAAGAGCAGCGAGGGACTGAAGCTTTCTTT. Its protein product is CASSQEQRGTEAFF. The chain joins TRBV4-2 to TRBJ1-1; D is unclear. CDR3 length: 14 amino acids. CDR1 and CDR2 (germline): LGHNA, YNFKEQ. Trimming left V 0 bases short and J 5 bases short, with 10 bases between.

The gene calls are TRBV11-3 and TRBJ2-3, with 8 bases lining up with TRBD2. The V gene's germline CDR1 is SGHNT and CDR2 YENEEA. J was trimmed by 4 bases and V by 5 bases; bases with no gene match: 8. The length of the CDR3 is 15 residues. The CDR3 DNA reads TGTGCCAGCAGCCCGGGGGGGGAAGTCGCAGATACGCAGTATTTT. Protein: CASSPGGEVADTQYF.

The J gene is TRBJ2-7, the V gene TRBV6-5, with no clear D. The V gene lost 6 bases and the J gene lost 0 bases, with 9 bases spanning the gap. The CDR3 totals 13 residues. The germline gives CDR1 MNHEY, CDR2 SVGAGI. CDR3 sequence reads: CASRPVSSYEQYF. The DNA of the CDR3 is TGTGCCAGCAGGCCGGTAAGCTCCTACGAGCAGTACTTC.

The chain has TRBV18 and TRBJ2-1; possibly TRBD1 for D (6 bases). Between the trimmed V and J ends, which lost 1 base and 8 bases, there was a span of 18 bases. The CDR3 loop spans 16 amino acids. Germline V gene lookup returns CDR1 KGHSH and CDR2 LQKENI. In nucleotides, the CDR3 is TGTGCCAGCTCACCACGTTCCCAGGGGTTTGGGGATGAGCAGTTCTTC. Translated, it gives CASSPRSQGFGDEQFF.

The rearrangement links TRBV13 to TRBJ2-5; the D gene could be TRBD1 or TRBD2 (6 bases each). Per germline, CDR1 PRHDT and CDR2 FYEKMQ (reference sequence). There are 17 residues in the CDR3. V was trimmed by 3 bases and J by 5 bases, leaving 22 bases between them. The chain's CDR3 is CASSFNAGSRGRETQYF. The CDR3 DNA reads TGTGCCAGCAGCTTCAACGCGGGGTCCAGGGGAAGGGAGACCCAGTACTTC.

This clone was counted once. The chain is built from TRBV7-2 and TRBJ1-1; 9 positions match TRBD1. Germline V gene sequence: CDR1 SGHTA, CDR2 FQGNSA. The CDR3 extends over 15 amino acids. The junction had 2 bases not matched to a gene; V was cut back by 2 bases and J by 1 base. CDR3 amino acids: CASSLTGGRNTEAFF. The CDR3 DNA reads as TGTGCCAGCAGCTTAACAGGGGGCAGGAACACTGAAGCTTTCTTT.

The CDR3 loop is CASSLVGQGTNYGYTF. In nucleotides, the CDR3 is TGTGCCAGCAGCTTAGTGGGACAGGGGACTAACTATGGCTACACCTTC. The chain couples TRBV11-2 to TRBJ1-2, with TRBD1 matching over 10 bases. The V gene's germline CDR1 is SGHAT and CDR2 FQNNGV. J gave up 0 bases and V 1 base, and 2 bases lay outside the gene matches. This CDR3 spans 16 amino acids.

This clone showed up just once. The V and J genes are TRBV6-1 and TRBJ1-2, with D uncertain. Germline CDR1 and CDR2: MNHNS and SASEGT. The CDR3 is 14 residues long. V lost 6 bases, J lost 3 bases, and 14 bases lay in between. This CDR3 reads CASRRRATDYGYTF. The CDR3 nucleotides read TGTGCCAGCAGAAGAAGGGCCACGGACTATGGCTACACCTTC.

The rearrangement links TRBV5-7 to TRBJ2-2; 9 nucleotides match TRBD1. TRBV5-7 falls under the ORF class, with uncertain function. The CDR3 sequence is 15 residues long. V lost 5 bases, J lost 7 bases, and 9 bases stayed unmatched. The CDR3 here is CASSLRTGEIGELFF. For the CDR3, the DNA is TGTGCCAGCAGTTTGAGGACAGGGGAGATCGGGGAGCTGTTTTTT.

The chain links TRBV6-5 to TRBJ2-7; D is unclear. Germline CDR1 is MNHEY and CDR2 is SVGAGI. V was trimmed by 6 bases and J by 0 bases, leaving 12 bases between them. The CDR3 spans 14 residues. CDR3 protein: CASSLNGFSYEQYF. The DNA of the CDR3 is TGTGCCAGCAGCCTGAATGGCTTCTCCTACGAGCAGTACTTC.

This clone was detected only once. Relative to the germline gene, one junction end is altered; a read error may explain this. The chain has TRBV5-8 and TRBJ1-5; D call uncertain. This CDR3 has 12 residues. CDR1 and CDR2 from the germline V gene are SGHTS and YDEGEE. CDR3 protein: CASSLDGRPQHF. CDR3 in DNA: TGTGCCAGCAGTTTGGATGGTCGGCCCCAGCATTTT.

V is TRBV21-1 and J is TRBJ2-7; the D call TRBD2 from the table was never checked on the DNA. TRBV21-1 is a pseudogene. The CDR3 sequence is 17 residues long. The CDR3 region is CASSKALGRLSRYEQYF. The DNA for the CDR3 is TGTGCCAGCAGCAAAGCGCTCGGAAGGTTATCTAGATACGAGCAGTACTTC.

This chain links TRBV2 with TRBJ1-5, with 9 positions matching TRBD1. The trim removed 10 bases at V and 6 bases at J, leaving 10 bases unmatched. In germline, CDR1 is SNHLY, CDR2 FYNNEI. This CDR3 has 14 amino acids. CDR3 coding DNA: TGTGCCACCAGAGCCGGGACAGGGACTCAGCCCCAGCATTTT. It is translated as CATRAGTGTQPQHF.

The V call is TRBV9, the J call TRBJ1-5; tentative D call: TRBD1 (5 bases). Trimming took 0 bases from V and 3 from J, leaving 10 bases between them. The CDR3 runs 15 residues. The germline V gene encodes CDR1 SGDLS and CDR2 YYNGEE. The CDR3 bases are TGTGCCAGCAGCGTAGACGGGACTTTCAATCAGCCCCAGCATTTT. Translated: CASSVDGTFNQPQHF.

V gene TRBV5-1 combines with J gene TRBJ2-5; TRBD2 matches 7 bases. The length of the CDR3 is 16 residues. Germline-derived CDR1 and CDR2 are SGHRS and YFSETQ. J gave up 4 bases and V 4 bases, and 13 bases lay outside the gene matches. The CDR3 loop is CASSATSWGRRETQYF. The CDR3 nucleotides read TGCGCCAGCAGCGCGACTAGCTGGGGACGGCGAGAGACCCAGTACTTC.

The genes are TRBV5-1 and TRBJ2-5, with D unclear. The CDR3 is 11 residues long. Trimming stripped 7 bases from V and 5 bases from J, with 9 bases between. The germline gives CDR1 SGHRS, CDR2 YFSETQ. The CDR3 bases are TGCGCCAGCGCCCTAGGGGAGACCCAGTACTTC. Its translation is CASALGETQYF. Filled out from reference TRBV5-1 and TRBJ2-5, the complete variable domain reads KAGVTQTPRYLIKTRGQQVTLSCSPISGHRSVSWYQQTPGQGLQFLFEYFSETQRNKGNFPGRFSGRQFSNSRSEMNVSTLELGDSALYLCASALGETQYFGPGTRLLVL.